This T cell receptor (beta chain) originates from a study of blood T cell repertoires in COVID-19. For the study at large: Acute and convalescent COVID-19 samples came from the United States, Italy and Spain.

This clone was counted a single time. As handled by the study authors: Nucleated cell number was recorded as an estimate derived from reference gene primer amplification. TCRdb's table, derived via immunoSEQ multiplex PCR, lists solely in-frame clones and lacks some. The D gene and trimming were derived from the DNA, and the V and J assignments and clone size from that table. The table records roughly 200,000 clones, about four fifths of them present only once. Sequenced sample: peripheral blood. The receptor was isolated from a man between 60 and 70 years old with acute or convalescent COVID-19.

As DNA, the CDR3 is TGTGCCAGCAGCTTTGGGGGGACGGCTAATTCACCCCTCCACTTT. Amino acids: CASSFGGTANSPLHF. This chain links TRBV7-2 with TRBJ1-6; the D gene is possibly TRBD1 (5 bases). Germline V lookup: CDR1 SGHTA, CDR2 FQGNSA. Deletions cut 3 bases from V and 6 bases from J, with 12 bases between. This CDR3 is 15 amino acids long.